These 8 T cell receptor beta chains share one sample of origin, sequenced in a study of beta chain features in type 1 diabetes. General observations from the study: The study found moderately but significantly shorter TCRB CDR3s in all four CD4+ subsets of Type 1 diabetes patients.

The investigators reverse transcribed all of the isolated RNA, so they sequenced expressed TCRB transcripts. Measured with immunoSEQ multiplex PCR; TCRdb has only the in-frame clones, and not every one. Of under 150,000 clones in the sample, 15% to 20% are singletons; the top ten hold around 2.5%. Their antigens remain unidentified. The sequencing input was central memory CD4+ T cells from blood. The receptors come from a man between 18 and 35 years old with type 1 diabetes.

The sample holds a few counts of this clone. The chain has TRBV2 and TRBJ2-1, with TRBD2 matching over 9 bases. After removal of 8 bases from V and 8 bases from J, the junction contained 7 bases not matched to a gene. CDR3 length equals 13 residues. Germline V gives CDR1 SNHLY, CDR2 FYNNEI. The CDR3 nucleotides are TGTGCCAGCTTGGGACTAGCAGCGCATGAGCAGTTCTTC. Translation gives CASLGLAAHEQFF.

This clone was recorded a few times. The chain uses TRBV7-2 and TRBJ2-2; D remains ambiguous. Germline-derived CDR1 and CDR2 are SGHTA and FQGNSA. The CDR3 spans 15 residues. Trimming took off 2 bases at V and 5 bases at J, with 12 bases between the two ends. CDR3 nucleotide sequence: TGTGCCAGCAGCTTACGCGCAGTGGGGACCGGGGAGCTGTTTTTT. Its protein product is CASSLRAVGTGELFF.

The chain links TRBV7-8 to TRBJ2-7; the D is unclear. The CDR3 contains 13 residues. Trimming removed 1 base at V and 3 bases at J, with 7 bases between. In germline, CDR1 is SGHVS, CDR2 FQNEAQ. CDR3 DNA sequence: TGTGCCAGCAGCTTAGTACAGAACTACGAGCAGTACTTC. Translated: CASSLVQNYEQYF.

Points on this clone: This likely traces to a read error, being one base from a far larger clone. Other DNA variants within this sample encode the same CDR3. The rearrangement links TRBV30 to TRBJ2-2, with 8 nucleotides matching TRBD2. Germline V gene data show CDR1 as GTSNPN and CDR2 as SVGIG (reference sequence). This CDR3 has 14 residues. After removal of 2 bases from V and 4 bases from J, the junction contained 3 bases not matched to a gene. The chain's CDR3 is CAWSSGLATGELFF. CDR3 DNA sequence: TGTGCCTGGAGTTCCGGACTAGCCACCGGGGAGCTGTTTTTT.

There are a few counts of this clone. V gene TRBV5-1 combines with J gene TRBJ2-1, with D unresolved. From germline, CDR1 is SGHRS and CDR2 YFSETQ. V was cut by 5 bases and J by 4 bases, with 22 bases left in between. There are 17 residues in the CDR3. CDR3 sequence: CASRQRPSDLGYNEQFF. The CDR3 DNA reads TGCGCCAGCAGACAACGACCTTCGGATCTGGGTTACAATGAGCAGTTCTTC.

This chain links TRBV6-1 with TRBJ2-1, with D possibly TRBD2 on 6 matching bases. CDR1 MNHNS and CDR2 SASEGT come from the germline V gene. Trimming removed 2 bases from V and 10 bases from J, with 24 bases in between. The CDR3 runs to 17 residues. The CDR3 bases are TGTGCCAGCAGTGAATTCCCCACGGGAGTGAATTTTGCGGAGCAGTTCTTC. It encodes CASSEFPTGVNFAEQFF.

This clone was seen many times. V and J are TRBV5-1 and TRBJ2-7; D is ambiguous. Germline V gene lookup returns CDR1 SGHRS and CDR2 YFSETQ. The CDR3 covers 12 residues. The V gene lost 4 bases and the J gene lost 4 bases, with 9 bases spanning the gap. CDR3 bases: TGCGCCAGCAGCACGGACGGGTACGAGCAGTACTTC. Amino acids: CASSTDGYEQYF.

This clone was seen only once. This rearrangement joins TRBV25-1 to TRBJ2-3; tentative D call: TRBD1 (5 bases). The CDR3 covers 13 residues. V shed 2 bases and J shed 10 bases, with 13 bases lying between them. Germline CDR1 MGHDK, CDR2 SYGVNS. The CDR3 protein is CASSEAYQGAQYF. CDR3 DNA sequence: TGTGCCAGCAGTGAAGCTTATCAAGGGGCGCAGTATTTT. Full variable domain (remainder filled in from reference TRBV25-1 and TRBJ2-3): EADIYQTPRYLVIGTGKKITLECSQTMGHDKMYWYQQDPGMELHLIHYSYGVNSTEKGDLSSESTVSRIRTEHFPLTLESARPSHTSQYLCASSEAYQGAQYFGPGTRLTVL.